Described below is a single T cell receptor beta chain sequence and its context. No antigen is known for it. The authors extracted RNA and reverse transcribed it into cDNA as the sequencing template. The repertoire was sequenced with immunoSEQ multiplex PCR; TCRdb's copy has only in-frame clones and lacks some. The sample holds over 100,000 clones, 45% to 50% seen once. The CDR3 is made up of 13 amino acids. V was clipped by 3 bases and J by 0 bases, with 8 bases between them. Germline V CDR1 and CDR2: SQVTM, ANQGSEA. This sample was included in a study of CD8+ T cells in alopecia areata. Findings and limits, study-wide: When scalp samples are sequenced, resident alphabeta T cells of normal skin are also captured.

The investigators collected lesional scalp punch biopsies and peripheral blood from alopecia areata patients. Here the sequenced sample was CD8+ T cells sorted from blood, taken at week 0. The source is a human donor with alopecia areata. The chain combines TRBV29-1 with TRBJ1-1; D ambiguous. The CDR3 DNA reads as TGCAGCGTTGATCCAACAATGAACACTGAAGCTTTCTTT. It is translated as CSVDPTMNTEAFF.